This T cell receptor beta chain emerged from a study of T cells after yellow fever vaccination. General study points: Re-detected after boosting: most primary clones, 95% to 98% of CD4 and 75% to 90% of CD8.

TCRdb processed the 5' RACE reads anew with MiXCR; each CDR3 protein has one entry. The sample has 620,000 or so distinct CDR3 sequences, less than 20% seen once. This clonotype came up a few times. What it binds is unknown. The germline CDR1 and CDR2 sequences are LNHNV and YYDKDF (reference sequence). The germline V and J ends were trimmed by 0 bases and 8 bases, with 8 bases remaining between them. The CDR3 totals 13 residues. The V call is TRBV15, the J call TRBJ2-1; D remains unclear. Sequencing used PBMCs, obtained 5 to 6 days after the first yellow fever vaccination. The clonotype originates from a man younger than 30 who received the YFV17D yellow fever vaccine. The CDR3 sequence: CATSRDHRDEQFF. For the CDR3, the DNA is TGTGCCACCAGCAGAGATCATCGGGATGAGCAGTTCTTC.